This T cell receptor beta chain was sequenced during a study of yellow fever vaccine responses in identical twins. Findings of the study overall: Convergence reportedly seemed to mark part of the twins' vaccine T cell response, with personalization marking the rest.

Of note for this clonotype: As yet, its antigen is unknown.

TCRdb fed the RT-PCR reads into MiXCR, producing one record per CDR3 protein. The table has approximately 2,200 distinct CDR3 sequences, approximately 31% seen once. The CDR3 covers 12 residues. The germline V gene encodes CDR1 SGHNT and CDR2 YENEEA. The V end was cut by 2 bases, the J end by 12 bases, with 11 bases between. This TCR was sampled from a woman aged 18-30 years who received the yellow fever vaccine. The chain is built from TRBV11-3 and TRBJ2-1; possibly TRBD2 for D (5 bases). The source was T cells from blood (PBMCs), unsorted or a sorted subset (not recorded which), collected before or after yellow fever vaccination (not recorded which). The CDR3 here is CASSLFGRGQFF. CDR3 DNA: TGTGCCAGCAGCTTATTCGGCCGGGGGCAGTTCTTC.